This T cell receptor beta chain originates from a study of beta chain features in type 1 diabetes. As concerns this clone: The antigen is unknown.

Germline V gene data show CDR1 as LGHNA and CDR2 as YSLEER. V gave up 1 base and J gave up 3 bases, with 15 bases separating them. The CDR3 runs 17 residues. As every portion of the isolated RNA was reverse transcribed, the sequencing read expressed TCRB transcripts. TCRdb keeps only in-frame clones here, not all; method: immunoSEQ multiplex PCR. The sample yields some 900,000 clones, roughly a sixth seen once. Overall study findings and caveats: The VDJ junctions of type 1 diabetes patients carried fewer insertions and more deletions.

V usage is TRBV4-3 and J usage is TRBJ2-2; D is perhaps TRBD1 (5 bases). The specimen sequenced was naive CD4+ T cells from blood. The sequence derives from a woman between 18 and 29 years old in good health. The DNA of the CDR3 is TGCGCCAGCAGCCAAGGTTCAGGGTATAGGGACACCGGGGAGCTGTTTTTT. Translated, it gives CASSQGSGYRDTGELFF.